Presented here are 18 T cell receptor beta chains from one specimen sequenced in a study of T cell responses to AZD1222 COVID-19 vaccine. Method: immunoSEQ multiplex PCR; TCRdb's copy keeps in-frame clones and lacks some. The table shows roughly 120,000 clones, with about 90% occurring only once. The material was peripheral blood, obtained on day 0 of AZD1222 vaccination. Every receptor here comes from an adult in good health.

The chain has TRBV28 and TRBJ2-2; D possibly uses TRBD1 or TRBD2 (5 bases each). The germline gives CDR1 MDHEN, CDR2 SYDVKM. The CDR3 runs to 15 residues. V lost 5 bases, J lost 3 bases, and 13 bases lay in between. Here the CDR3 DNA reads TGTGCCAGCAGTGCCCAGGGACCCCACACCGGGGAGCTGTTTTTT. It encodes CASSAQGPHTGELFF.

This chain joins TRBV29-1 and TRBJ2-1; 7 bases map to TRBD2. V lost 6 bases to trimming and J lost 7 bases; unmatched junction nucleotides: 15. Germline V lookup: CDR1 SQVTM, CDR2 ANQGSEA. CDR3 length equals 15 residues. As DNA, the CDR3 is TGCAGCGTAGGAAAGGGAGGGGAAATCGAAAATGAGCAGTTCTTC. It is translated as CSVGKGGEIENEQFF.

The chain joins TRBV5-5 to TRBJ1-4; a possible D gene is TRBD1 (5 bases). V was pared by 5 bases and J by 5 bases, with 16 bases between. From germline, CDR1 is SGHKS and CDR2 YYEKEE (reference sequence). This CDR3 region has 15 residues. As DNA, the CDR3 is TGTGCCAGCAGTTCTACCGGGACTTTAAATGAAAAACTGTTTTTT. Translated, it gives CASSSTGTLNEKLFF.

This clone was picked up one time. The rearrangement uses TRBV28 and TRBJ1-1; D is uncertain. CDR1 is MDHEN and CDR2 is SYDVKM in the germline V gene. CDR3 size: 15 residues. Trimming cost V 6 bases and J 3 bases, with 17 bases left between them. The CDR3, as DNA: TGTGCCAGCAGCCCCTATTATACACGGGACACTGAAGCTTTCTTT. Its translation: CASSPYYTRDTEAFF.

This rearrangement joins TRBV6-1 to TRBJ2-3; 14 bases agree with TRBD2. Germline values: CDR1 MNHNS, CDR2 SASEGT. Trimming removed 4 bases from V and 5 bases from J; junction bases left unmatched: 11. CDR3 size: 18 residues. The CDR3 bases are TGTGCCAGCAGTGGAGAGACCTGGACTAGCGGGAGGATAGATACGCAGTATTTT. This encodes CASSGETWTSGRIDTQYF.

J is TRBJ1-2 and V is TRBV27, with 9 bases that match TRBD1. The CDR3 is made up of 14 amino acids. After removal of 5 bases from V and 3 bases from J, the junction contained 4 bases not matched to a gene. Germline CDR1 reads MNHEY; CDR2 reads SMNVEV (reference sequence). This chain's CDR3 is CASSPGDRDYGYTF. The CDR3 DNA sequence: TGTGCCAGCAGTCCGGGGGACAGGGACTATGGCTACACCTTC.

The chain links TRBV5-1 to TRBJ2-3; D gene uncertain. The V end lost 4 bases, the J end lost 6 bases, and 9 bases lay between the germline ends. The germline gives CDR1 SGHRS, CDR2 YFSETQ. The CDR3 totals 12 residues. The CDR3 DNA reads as TGCGCCAGCAGCGTGACTGGGGATACGCAGTATTTT. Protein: CASSVTGDTQYF. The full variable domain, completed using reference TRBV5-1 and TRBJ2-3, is KAGVTQTPRYLIKTRGQQVTLSCSPISGHRSVSWYQQTPGQGLQFLFEYFSETQRNKGNFPGRFSGRQFSNSRSEMNVSTLELGDSALYLCASSVTGDTQYFGPGTRLTVL.

In nucleotides, the CDR3 is TGTGCCAGTAGTAATAGGGGGGCGGAAGAAAAACTGTTTTTT. This gives the protein CASSNRGAEEKLFF. This chain connects TRBV19 to TRBJ1-4, with a possible D match to TRBD1 (6 bases). Germline CDR1 is LNHDA and CDR2 is SQIVND (reference sequence). The CDR3 contains 14 residues. Trimming removed 4 bases at V and 8 bases at J, with 14 bases between.

The CDR3 loop reads CASSLTLVGYTEAFF. Written as DNA, the CDR3 is TGTGCCAGCAGTTTAACGTTGGTTGGTTACACTGAAGCTTTCTTT. The rearrangement links TRBV27 to TRBJ1-1; D call uncertain. This CDR3 is built from 15 residues. V dropped 2 bases and J dropped 3 bases, with 13 bases sitting between them. Germline V gives CDR1 MNHEY, CDR2 SMNVEV (reference sequence).

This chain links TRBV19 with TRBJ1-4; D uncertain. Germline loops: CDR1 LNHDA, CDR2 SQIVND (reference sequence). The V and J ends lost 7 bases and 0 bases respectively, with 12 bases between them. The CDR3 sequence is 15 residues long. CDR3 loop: CASIRPGATNEKLFF. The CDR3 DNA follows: TGTGCCAGTATCCGCCCGGGTGCAACTAATGAAAAACTGTTTTTT.

CDR3 sequence: CASSVDSDSSYEAFF. The CDR3 nucleotides are TGTGCCAGCAGCGTAGATTCAGACAGTTCGTACGAAGCTTTCTTT. V usage is TRBV9 and J usage is TRBJ1-1, with TRBD1 as a possible D gene (5 bases). CDR1 and CDR2 (germline): SGDLS, YYNGEE. Trimming stripped 0 bases from V and 8 bases from J, with 17 bases between. The CDR3 contains 15 residues. The entire variable domain, with the rest obtained from reference TRBV9 and TRBJ1-1, is as follows: DSGVTQTPKHLITATGQRVTLRCSPRSGDLSVYWYQQSLDQGLQFLIQYYNGEERAKGNILERFSAQQFPDLHSELNLSSLELGDSALYFCASSVDSDSSYEAFFGQGTRLTVV.

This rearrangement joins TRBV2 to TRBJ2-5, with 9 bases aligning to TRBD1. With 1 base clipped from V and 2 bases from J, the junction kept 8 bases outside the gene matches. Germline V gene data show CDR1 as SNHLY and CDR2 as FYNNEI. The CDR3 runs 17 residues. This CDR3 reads CASSEGLYGTGQETQYF. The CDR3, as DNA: TGTGCCAGCAGTGAAGGCCTGTACGGGACAGGGCAAGAGACCCAGTACTTC. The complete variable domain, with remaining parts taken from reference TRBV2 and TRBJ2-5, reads EPEVTQTPSHQVTQMGQEVILRCVPISNHLYFYWYRQILGQKVEFLVSFYNNEISEKSEIFDDQFSVERPDGSNFTLKIRSTKLEDSAMYFCASSEGLYGTGQETQYFGPGTRLLVL.

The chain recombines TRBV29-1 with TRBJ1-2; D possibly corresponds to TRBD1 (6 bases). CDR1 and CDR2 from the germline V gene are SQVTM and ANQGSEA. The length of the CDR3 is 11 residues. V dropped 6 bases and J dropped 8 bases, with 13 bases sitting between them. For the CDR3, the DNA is TGCAGCGTAGTGGACAGAACCGGCTACACCTTC. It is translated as CSVVDRTGYTF.

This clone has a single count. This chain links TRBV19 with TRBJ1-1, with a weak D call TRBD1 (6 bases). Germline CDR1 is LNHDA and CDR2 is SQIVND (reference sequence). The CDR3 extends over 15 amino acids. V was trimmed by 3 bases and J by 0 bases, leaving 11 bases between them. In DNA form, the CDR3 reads TGTGCCAGTAGTATTGGGGGGGCGCTGAACACTGAAGCTTTCTTT. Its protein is CASSIGGALNTEAFF.

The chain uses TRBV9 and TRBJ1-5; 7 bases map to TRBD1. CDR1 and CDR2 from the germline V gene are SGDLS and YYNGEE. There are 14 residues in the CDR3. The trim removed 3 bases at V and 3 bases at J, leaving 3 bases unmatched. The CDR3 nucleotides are TGTGCCAGCAGCGCGACAGGGAACAATCAGCCCCAGCATTTT. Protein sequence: CASSATGNNQPQHF.

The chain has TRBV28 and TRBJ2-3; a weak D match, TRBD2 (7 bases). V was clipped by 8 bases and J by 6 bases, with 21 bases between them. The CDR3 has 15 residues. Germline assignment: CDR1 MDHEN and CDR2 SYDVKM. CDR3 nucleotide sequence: TGTGCCAGCCGAAGCGGGACACGGGAAGTTGATACGCAGTATTTT. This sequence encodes CASRSGTREVDTQYF.

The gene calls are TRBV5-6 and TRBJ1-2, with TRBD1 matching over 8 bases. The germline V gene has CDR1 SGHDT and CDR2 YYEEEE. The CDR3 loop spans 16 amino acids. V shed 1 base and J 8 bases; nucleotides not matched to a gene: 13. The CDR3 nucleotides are TGTGCCAGCAGCTTGATCGCAGGGGGCGTCGATGAGGGCTACACCTTC. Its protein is CASSLIAGGVDEGYTF.

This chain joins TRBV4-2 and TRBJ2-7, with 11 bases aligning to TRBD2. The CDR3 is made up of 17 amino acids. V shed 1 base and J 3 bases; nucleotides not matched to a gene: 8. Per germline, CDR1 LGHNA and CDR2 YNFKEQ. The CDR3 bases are TGTGCCAGCAGCCAAGGTTCTCGGACTAGCGGGCGCTACGAGCAGTACTTC. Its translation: CASSQGSRTSGRYEQYF.